Following are 8 T cell receptor beta chains from one sample sequenced in a study of control samples from healthy donors and cancer patients. Using immunoSEQ multiplex PCR, the repertoire was profiled, and TCRdb retains in-frame clones only, with some absent. The table includes approximately 120,000 clones, around 87% detected once. The sample was blood. These receptors were obtained from a man aged 35 to 55 in good health.

V and J are TRBV29-1 and TRBJ1-1; no clear D. Germline V gene sequence: CDR1 SQVTM, CDR2 ANQGSEA. The CDR3 spans 13 residues. V lost 6 bases, J lost 4 bases, and 15 bases lay in between. Written as DNA, the CDR3 is TGCAGCGTCCGACAAAAATGGGGCACTGAAGCTTTCTTT. Amino acids: CSVRQKWGTEAFF.

This clone was seen more than once but under ten times. This chain connects TRBV7-2 to TRBJ1-2, with a possible D match to TRBD1 (6 bases). The V end lost 5 bases, the J end lost 8 bases, and 18 bases lay between the germline ends. The CDR3 sequence is 14 residues long. CDR1 and CDR2 from the germline V gene are SGHTA and FQGNSA. In DNA form, the CDR3 reads TGTGCCAGCAGCACCCAAACAGGGATGCAAGGCTACACCTTC. Its translation is CASSTQTGMQGYTF.

The chain joins TRBV24-1 to TRBJ1-5, with a weak D call TRBD1 (5 bases). V was pared by 3 bases and J by 0 bases, with 11 bases between. The CDR3 loop spans 16 amino acids. Germline CDR1 KGHDR, CDR2 SFDVKD. CDR3 sequence reads: CATSDSGHYSNQPQHF. As DNA, the CDR3 is TGTGCCACCAGTGATAGCGGACACTATAGCAATCAGCCCCAGCATTTT.

This chain connects TRBV12-5 to TRBJ1-1; no definite D call. Germline assignment: CDR1 LGHNT and CDR2 FRNRAP. The CDR3 covers 13 residues. V lost 3 bases and J 1 base, leaving 6 bases between the germline ends. The CDR3 DNA follows: TGTGCTAGTGGTTTAAGGACGAACACTGAAGCTTTCTTT. The encoded protein is CASGLRTNTEAFF.

This clone came up once. This chain connects TRBV29-1 to TRBJ2-3; unclear D gene. The V end lost 4 bases, the J end lost 6 bases, and 20 bases lay between the germline ends. The CDR3 is 15 amino acids. CDR1 is SQVTM and CDR2 is ANQGSEA in the germline V gene. The CDR3 here is CSVGYGPGSWDTQYF. CDR3 sequence (DNA): TGCAGCGTTGGATACGGACCAGGTAGCTGGGATACGCAGTATTTT.

This clone occurred a few times. CDR3 nucleotide sequence: TGTGCCAGCAGTTCCCAACAACTTCCCCTCCACTTT. Its translation: CASSSQQLPLHF. V gene TRBV6-2 or TRBV6-3 combines with J gene TRBJ1-6; the D is unclear. Germline-derived CDR1 and CDR2 are MNHEY and SVGEGT. V dropped 4 bases and J dropped 13 bases, with 11 bases sitting between them. CDR3 length equals 12 residues.

This CDR3 is CASRRGALNTGELFF. CDR3 in DNA: TGTGCCAGCCGCCGGGGGGCGCTGAACACCGGGGAGCTGTTTTTT. J is TRBJ2-2 and V is TRBV18; D may be TRBD2 (7 bases). V dropped 8 bases and J dropped 1 base, with 14 bases sitting between them. CDR3 length: 15 residues. From germline, CDR1 is KGHSH and CDR2 LQKENI.

This clone was seen a single time. The CDR3, as DNA: TGTGCCACCAGCAGAGATTACTACGAGCAGTACTTC. Translated: CATSRDYYEQYF. The gene calls are TRBV15 and TRBJ2-7; D gene uncertain. Germline lookup yields CDR1 LNHNV and CDR2 YYDKDF (reference sequence). The CDR3 covers 12 residues. Trimming removed 0 bases from V and 3 bases from J, with 3 bases in between.